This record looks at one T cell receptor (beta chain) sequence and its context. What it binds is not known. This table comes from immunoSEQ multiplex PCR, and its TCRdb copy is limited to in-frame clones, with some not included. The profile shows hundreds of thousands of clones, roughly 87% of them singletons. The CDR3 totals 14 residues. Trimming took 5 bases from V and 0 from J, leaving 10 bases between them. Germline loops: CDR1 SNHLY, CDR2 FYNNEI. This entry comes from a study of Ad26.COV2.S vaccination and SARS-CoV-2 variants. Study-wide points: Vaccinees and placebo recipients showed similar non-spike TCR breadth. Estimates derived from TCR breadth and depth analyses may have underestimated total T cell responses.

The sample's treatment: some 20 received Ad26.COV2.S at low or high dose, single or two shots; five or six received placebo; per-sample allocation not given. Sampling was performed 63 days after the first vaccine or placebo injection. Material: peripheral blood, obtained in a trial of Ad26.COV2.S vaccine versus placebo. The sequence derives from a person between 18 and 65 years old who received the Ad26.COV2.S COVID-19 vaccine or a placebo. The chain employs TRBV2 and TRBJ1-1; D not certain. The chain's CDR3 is CASSRDRVNTEAFF. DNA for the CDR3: TGTGCCAGCAGTCGGGATAGAGTGAACACTGAAGCTTTCTTT.